The 5 T cell receptor beta chains below all came from one sample that was sequenced in a study of T cell repertoires in cytomegalovirus infection. MiXCR, run by TCRdb on the reads, gives a single entry per CDR3 protein. The repertoire consists of more than 140,000 distinct CDR3 sequences, with under 8% occurring once and the leading ten covering under 20%. Sequencing was done on a sample of PBMCs. The origin of the receptors is a human donor in good health (CMV status not recorded). Some clones in this sample may be carry-over from other donors' samples.

This clonotype was seen at least ten times. The V call is TRBV19, the J call TRBJ2-1; 11 positions match TRBD2. J was trimmed by 6 bases and V by 3 bases; bases with no gene match: 7. The CDR3 runs to 16 residues. CDR1 and CDR2 (germline): LNHDA, SQIVND (reference sequence). The CDR3 loop is CASSISSGGQGNEQFF. The CDR3 nucleotides are TGTGCCAGTAGTATCTCTAGCGGGGGGCAGGGCAATGAGCAGTTCTTC.

Many counts were recorded for this clonotype. V usage is TRBV28 and J usage is TRBJ2-1; D gene ambiguous. The germline V gene encodes CDR1 MDHEN and CDR2 SYDVKM. The CDR3 runs to 16 residues. Trimming cost V 5 bases and J 0 bases, with 14 bases left between them. This chain's CDR3 is CASSQLLDPSYNEQFF. For the CDR3, the DNA is TGTGCCAGCAGTCAGTTGTTGGACCCCTCCTACAATGAGCAGTTCTTC.

This clonotype was found many times. The V gene is TRBV7-4, the J gene TRBJ1-2; possible D gene TRBD1, 6 bases. CDR1 is SGHVT, CDR2 SQSDAQ, per germline. The CDR3 is 15 amino acids. The V end lost 7 bases, the J end lost 1 base, and 16 bases lay between the germline ends. The CDR3 DNA is TGTGCCAGCACGACTCCCGGGGGCCATAACTATGGCTACACCTTC. Its translation is CASTTPGGHNYGYTF.

This clonotype came up a few times. The V and J genes are TRBV5-1 and TRBJ2-3; perhaps TRBD1 as D (5 bases). The length of the CDR3 is 15 residues. CDR1 and CDR2 (germline): SGHRS, YFSETQ. Trimming took off 0 bases at V and 3 bases at J, with 11 bases between the two ends. CDR3 coding DNA: TGCGCCAGCAGCTTGGAAGGGGCTGGGACAGATACGCAGTATTTT. It codes for CASSLEGAGTDTQYF.

In its sample, this clonotype was seen many times. The chain links TRBV7-3 to TRBJ2-3, with 11 bases identical to TRBD1. The germline V gene has CDR1 SGHTA and CDR2 FQGTGA. The trim removed 6 bases at V and 8 bases at J, leaving 13 bases unmatched. The CDR3 runs to 16 residues. CDR3 amino acids: CASSSHPGTGGGTQYF. As DNA, the CDR3 is TGTGCCAGCAGTTCGCATCCCGGGACAGGGGGGGGTACGCAGTATTTT.